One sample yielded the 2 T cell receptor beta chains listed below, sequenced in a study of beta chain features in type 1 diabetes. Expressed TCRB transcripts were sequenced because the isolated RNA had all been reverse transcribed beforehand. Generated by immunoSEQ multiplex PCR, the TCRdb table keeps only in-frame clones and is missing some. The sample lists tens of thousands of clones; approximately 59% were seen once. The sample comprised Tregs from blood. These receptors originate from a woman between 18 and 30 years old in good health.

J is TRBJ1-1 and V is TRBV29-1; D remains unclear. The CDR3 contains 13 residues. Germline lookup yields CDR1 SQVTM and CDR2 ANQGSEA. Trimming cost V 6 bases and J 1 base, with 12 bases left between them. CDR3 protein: CSVHRPGNTEAFF. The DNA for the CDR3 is TGCAGCGTCCACCGACCGGGGAACACTGAAGCTTTCTTT.

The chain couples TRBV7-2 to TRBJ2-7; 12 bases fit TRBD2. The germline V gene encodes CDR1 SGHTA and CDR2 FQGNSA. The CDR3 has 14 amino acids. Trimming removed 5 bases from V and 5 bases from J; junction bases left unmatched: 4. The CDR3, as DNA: TGTGCCAGCAGCGCGGGACTAGCGGGTGACGAGCAGTACTTC. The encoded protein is CASSAGLAGDEQYF.